The clone carrying this T cell receptor (beta chain) was found many times. What it binds is not known. This entry comes from a study of T cell repertoires in cytomegalovirus infection. Whole-study context: The public TCR beta signatures pointed to both CMV infection and matching HLA type. Study-level points and caveats: HLA-C-restricted CMV-specific TCR beta clonotypes were dominant in the ex vivo response. CMV carriers having the relevant HLA were flagged by cumulative public TCR beta family frequency.

MiXCR, applied by TCRdb to the reads, yields one record per CDR3 protein. This sample has a few hundred thousand distinct CDR3 sequences; more than 8% occur once, and the top ten carry 4.3%. In germline, CDR1 is SEHNR, CDR2 FQNEAQ (reference sequence). The V and J ends lost 4 bases and 0 bases, in that order; junction bases with no gene match: 8. This CDR3 contains 17 residues. The receptor's source is a human donor in good health (CMV status not recorded). Some clones in this sample may be carry-over from other donors' samples. Sequencing input: PBMCs. The chain combines TRBV7-9 with TRBJ2-1; 8 bases match TRBD2. The DNA of the CDR3 is TGTGCCAGCAGCTCCGATAGCGGGATCAGCTCCTACAATGAGCAGTTCTTC. Amino acid sequence: CASSSDSGISSYNEQFF.